The clone carrying this T cell receptor (beta chain) was recorded at least ten times. V was shortened by 7 bases and J by 4 bases, with 16 bases between the two germline ends. In germline, CDR1 is GTSNPN, CDR2 SVGIG (reference sequence). The CDR3 extends over 13 amino acids. This record comes from a study of T cells in Graves' hyperthyroidism and ophthalmopathy. The study included ophthalmopathy patients with Clinical Activity Score at least 3, NOSPECS grade at least 4 and duration under 3 months. Uncontrolled infection, other autoimmune disease, pregnancy or lactation disqualified patients from enrolment. RNA transcripts were the template for amplifying TCR beta CDR3 regions. HTBI primers drove first-round RT-PCR of the TCR CDR3. A single record per CDR3 protein comes from TCRdb applying MiXCR to the multiplex PCR reads. The sample lists about 640,000 distinct CDR3 sequences, roughly 20% occurring once.

This receptor was identified in a man younger than 45 with Graves' ophthalmopathy. Sequencing used blood. The V gene is TRBV30, the J gene TRBJ1-1, with D perhaps matching TRBD1 (5 bases). The CDR3 region is CASLRRGGTEAFF. For the CDR3, the DNA is TGTGCCTCCTTGCGTAGGGGAGGCACTGAAGCTTTCTTT.